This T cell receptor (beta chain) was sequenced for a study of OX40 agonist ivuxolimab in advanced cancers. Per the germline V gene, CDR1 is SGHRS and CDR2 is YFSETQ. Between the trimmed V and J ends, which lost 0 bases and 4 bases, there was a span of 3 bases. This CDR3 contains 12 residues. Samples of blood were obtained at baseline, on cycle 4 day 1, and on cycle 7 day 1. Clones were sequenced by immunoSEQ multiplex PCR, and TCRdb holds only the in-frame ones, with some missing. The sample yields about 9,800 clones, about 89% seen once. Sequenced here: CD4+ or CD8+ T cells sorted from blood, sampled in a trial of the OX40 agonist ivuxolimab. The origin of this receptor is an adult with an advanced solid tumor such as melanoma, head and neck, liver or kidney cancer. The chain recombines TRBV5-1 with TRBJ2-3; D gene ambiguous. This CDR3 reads CASSLEADTQYF. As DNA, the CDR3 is TGCGCCAGCAGCTTGGAGGCAGATACGCAGTATTTT.